This T cell receptor beta chain was recovered during a study of cytomegalovirus exposure and HLA in healthy donors. Notes on the study in general: Earlier results showed most TCR beta V segments being productive about 87% or about 30% of the time. In vitro testing confirmed a few CMV-associated chains as specific for CMV antigens.

About this clone itself: Antigen unknown.

Each of the donors was a healthy bone marrow donor. Although they were nominally healthy when sampled, donors likely had unrecorded immune exposures. This CDR3 spans 15 amino acids. The germline V gene encodes CDR1 SNHLY and CDR2 FYNNEI. V was clipped by 6 bases and J by 1 base; unmatched bases: 6. The PCR contained 60 Vbeta and 13 Jbeta primers. The repertoire was sequenced with immunoSEQ multiplex PCR; TCRdb's copy has only in-frame clones and lacks some. Reported are about 200,000 clones; the ten largest clones contain roughly 0.74%. The TCR was taken from a boy between 5 and 17 years old in good health and CMV-seronegative. The V call is TRBV2, the J call TRBJ1-1; 9 bases agree with TRBD1. Sequenced sample: PBMCs. The CDR3 region is CASRLTGGKNTEAFF. The CDR3 nucleotides are TGTGCCAGCAGATTGACAGGGGGTAAGAACACTGAAGCTTTCTTT.